The present entry profiles one T cell receptor (beta chain) with its context. Its antigen is not known. These data are taken from a study of T-cell reconstitution after alpha-beta-depleted transplantation in children. Study outcomes and limitations: Once a year had passed after transplant, T-cell counts and diversity came mostly from newly produced T cells.

The CDR3 has 15 amino acids. Germline CDR1 and CDR2: SGDLS and YYNGEE. Trimming removed 0 bases at V and 2 bases at J, with 11 bases between. For TCRbeta, the library was prepared with unique molecular identifiers. TCRdb called the PCR reads again in MiXCR, with one record for every CDR3 protein. Among about 60,000 distinct CDR3 sequences, about 40% were seen once, and the ten largest hold around 98%. Sequencing used PBMCs, mostly from graft donor cells, obtained 360 days after TCRalphabeta/CD19-depleted stem cell transplant. The rearrangement uses TRBV9 and TRBJ2-5; possible D gene TRBD2, 6 bases. This clonotype originated in a male patient younger than 18 who had a stem cell transplant for acute lymphoblastic leukemia, so the T cells may come from the graft donor. The CDR3 here is CASSVVSSGQETQYF. The CDR3 DNA is TGTGCCAGCAGCGTAGTTTCCAGCGGGCAAGAGACCCAGTACTTC.